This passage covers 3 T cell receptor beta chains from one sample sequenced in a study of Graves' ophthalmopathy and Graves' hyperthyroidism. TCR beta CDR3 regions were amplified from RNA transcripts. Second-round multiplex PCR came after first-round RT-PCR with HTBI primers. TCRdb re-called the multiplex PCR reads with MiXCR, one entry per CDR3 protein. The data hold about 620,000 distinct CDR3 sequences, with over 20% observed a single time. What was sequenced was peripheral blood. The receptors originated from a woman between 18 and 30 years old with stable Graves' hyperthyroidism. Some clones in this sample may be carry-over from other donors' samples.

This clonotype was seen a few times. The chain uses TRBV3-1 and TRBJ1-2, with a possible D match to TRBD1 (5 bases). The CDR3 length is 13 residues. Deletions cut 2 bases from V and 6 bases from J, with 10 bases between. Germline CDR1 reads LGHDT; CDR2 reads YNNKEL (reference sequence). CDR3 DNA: TGTGCCAGCAGCCAATTTCAGGGAGATGGCTACACCTTC. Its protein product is CASSQFQGDGYTF.

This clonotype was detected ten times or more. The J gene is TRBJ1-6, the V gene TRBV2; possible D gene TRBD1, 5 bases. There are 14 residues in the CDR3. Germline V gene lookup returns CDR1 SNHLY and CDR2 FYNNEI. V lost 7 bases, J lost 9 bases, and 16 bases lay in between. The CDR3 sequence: CASIGRYDSSPLHF. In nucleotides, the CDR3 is TGTGCCAGCATAGGGCGGTATGACAGTTCACCCCTCCACTTT.

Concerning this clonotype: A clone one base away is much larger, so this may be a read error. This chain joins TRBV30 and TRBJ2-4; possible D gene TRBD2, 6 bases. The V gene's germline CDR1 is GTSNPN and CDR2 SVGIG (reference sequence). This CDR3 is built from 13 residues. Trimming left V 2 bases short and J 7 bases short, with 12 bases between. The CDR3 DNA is TGTGCCTGGAGTCGGGGGTCAAATAACATTCAGTACTTC. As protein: CAWSRGSNNIQYF.